This T cell receptor beta chain comes out of a study of T cells in Graves' hyperthyroidism and ophthalmopathy (dated by TCRdb to the late 2010s). Background for the entire study: Peripheral blood samples were taken at the time of initial diagnosis, prior to any treatment. A discovery cohort of roughly 100 patients, roughly 43 with Graves' ophthalmopathy and approximately 55 with stable Graves' hyperthyroidism, was used to find distinguishing TCR V-J signatures. Prospective prediction of ophthalmopathy was tested in an independent validation cohort of 18 to 20 hyperthyroidism patients and 17 patients who later progressed to ophthalmopathy. The 100 discovery patients were randomly split 7:3 into training and test sets. In roughly six Graves' hyperthyroidism patients, the study also compared T-cell repertoires from thyroid tissue with T-cell repertoires from blood. After blood sampling, hyperthyroidism patients were treated with methimazole at a starting dose of 30 mg daily, and ophthalmopathy patients were treated with high-dose intravenous methylprednisolone. TCR Vbeta CDR3 sequencing of 135 peripheral blood samples (over 40 ophthalmopathy, roughly 74 hyperthyroidism and around 17 progressor patients) is reported in the paper. Overall study results and their limits: During validation, the model predicted progression to ophthalmopathy a median of approximately 7 months ahead of onset, with approximately 70% sensitivity and 72.22% specificity. No statistical method was used to fix the sample size in advance, and group allocation was not hidden from the investigators. A 13 V-J signature model separated ophthalmopathy from stable hyperthyroidism, with around 90% sensitivity and 81% to 82% specificity in cross-validation and 80%/75% in testing. Most expanded thyroid clonotypes (frequency above 0.001) were also detected in blood, suggesting blood repertoires may reflect thyroid immune responses.

From the cysteine through the phenylalanine, the CDR3 covers 15 amino acids. Left in the record is the CDR3 DNA by itself, 45 bases read in frame from the first base. The germline V gene yields MNHGY for CDR1 and SVAAGI for CDR2. V loses 2 bases of germline sequence and J loses 1 base, and the interval between the two ends is 11 bases. Amplification of TCR beta CDR3 regions was carried out from RNA transcripts. A first-round RT-PCR of the TCR CDR3 used the HTBI primer set with the Qiagen OneStep RT-PCR kit. Libraries were constructed in a second round of multiplex PCR, after which size selection and purification were performed. Sequencing of the libraries was done on an Illumina HiSeq2000 using paired-end 100 bp reads. The paper's data handling went like this. Raw data were processed with SOAPnuke, discarding reads with adapters, uncalled bases, mean Phred below 15, or no exact constant-primer or identifier match. High-quality paired reads were merged with COPE v1.2.5, and unique nucleotide sequences were defined as clonotypes. MiTCR v1.1 was used to align the clonotypes against IMGT TRBV, TRBD and TRBJ reference segments. Analysis was restricted to V-J combinations with a frequency above 0.0001, which covered 99% to 99.2% of repertoires. The TCS score was defined as F50 (clonal expansion) divided by E x V (chaos), with BLOSUM62-based TCRdist calculated between CDR3 peptides within each V-J. Welch's t-statistics and random forest reduced just over 500 V-J features to under 15, which were used in a naive Bayes classifier (R e1071). TCRdb trimmed public reads at Q25 via fastp, called clones via MiXCR and kept in-frame beta chains. Records with the same CDR3 protein are collapsed into one entry carrying the most frequent genes and DNA. The authors' filters were not applied to this entry. For this sample the table gives under 400,000 distinct CDR3 sequences, of which roughly 14% were detected only once. About a quarter of the sample lies in the top ten.

Hyperthyroidism patients were newly diagnosed, had a disease duration of under 2 months, and were aged 18 to 65 years. Any patient with an uncontrolled infection, another autoimmune disease, pregnancy or lactation was excluded. Diagnoses were established on the basis of clinical symptoms, serum thyroxine and TRAb, thyroid ultrasound, and orbital computed tomography. Blood from progressor patients was drawn when they were first diagnosed with hyperthyroidism, before any ophthalmopathy symptoms appeared. PBMCs were isolated from about 9.2 ml of fresh peripheral blood by Ficoll-Paque density gradient centrifugation. Progressor patients were initially diagnosed with Graves' hyperthyroidism and developed ophthalmopathy during follow-up. Total RNA was extracted with Trizol reagent, and quality was checked on an Agilent 2100 Bioanalyzer. This clonotype occurred a few times. The antigen it recognizes is unknown. No much larger clonotype is one base removed from it; base qualities were not supplied.

Sequenced input: blood. The TCR was taken from a woman aged 18-35 years with Graves' hyperthyroidism that later progressed to Graves' ophthalmopathy. The rearrangement joined TRBV6-9 to TRBJ1-1; the best D guess is TRBD1, with 5 bases matching. The CDR3 here reads CASSYNAGQNTEAFF. Here is the DNA: TGTGCCAGCAGTTATAATGCAGGGCAGAACACTGAAGCTTTCTTT.